This entry describes one TCR beta chain. The data were obtained in a study of control samples from healthy donors and cancer patients. TCRdb keeps only in-frame clones here, not all; method: immunoSEQ multiplex PCR. The sample records some 67,000 clones, just under 90% being singletons. The CDR3 contains 15 residues. CDR1 and CDR2 (germline): SGHRS, YFSETQ. The ends were cut back, 0 bases at V and 8 bases at J, with 14 bases in the middle. The clonotype originates from a man aged 55 to 69 with lung cancer. The sequencing input was PBMCs. The rearrangement links TRBV5-1 to TRBJ1-4; D might be TRBD1 (6 bases). CDR3 bases: TGCGCCAGCAGCTTGGTCCCAGGGGAGAAGGAAAAACTGTTTTTT. Translating gives CASSLVPGEKEKLFF.